The next 28 T cell receptor beta chains were all read from a single sample in a study of T cell responses to AZD1222 COVID-19 vaccine. Profiling relied on immunoSEQ multiplex PCR, and the TCRdb table lists in-frame clones only, not all of them. The sample consists of over 95,000 clones, around 89% of them appearing once. Sequenced here: peripheral blood, sampled on day 0 of AZD1222 vaccination. These receptors originate from an adult in good health.

The V and J genes are TRBV6-5 and TRBJ2-7; a weak D match, TRBD1 (6 bases). Trimming took off 2 bases at V and 7 bases at J, with 12 bases between the two ends. This CDR3 spans 13 amino acids. Germline V gene sequence: CDR1 MNHEY, CDR2 SVGAGI. Here the CDR3 DNA reads TGTGCCAGCAGTTACCTGATCGACAGGGAGCAGTACTTC. Residues: CASSYLIDREQYF.

The chain carries TRBV5-6 and TRBJ1-2; no clear D. This CDR3 has 14 residues. Germline loops: CDR1 SGHDT, CDR2 YYEEEE. The V gene lost 0 bases and the J gene lost 4 bases, with 10 bases spanning the gap. The CDR3 spells CASSLDQGPYGYTF. CDR3 DNA: TGTGCCAGCAGCTTGGATCAAGGGCCCTATGGCTACACCTTC.

The count of this clone is one. This rearrangement joins TRBV7-3 to TRBJ2-1; 7 bases match TRBD2. CDR3 length equals 13 residues. The V gene end was trimmed by 6 bases and the J gene end by 11 bases; junction bases not matched to a gene: 10. The V gene's germline CDR1 is SGHTA and CDR2 FQGTGA. The DNA of the CDR3 is TGTGCCAGCAGTCCCCAGCGGGGAACCCAGCAGTTCTTC. The encoded protein is CASSPQRGTQQFF.

The chain couples TRBV28 to TRBJ2-7; 9 positions match TRBD2. The V gene end was trimmed by 5 bases and the J gene end by 2 bases; junction bases not matched to a gene: 7. CDR1 and CDR2 from the germline V gene are MDHEN and SYDVKM. The CDR3 runs to 15 residues. The CDR3 DNA sequence: TGTGCCAGCAGTCAACTAGCGGGCACGACCTACGAGCAGTACTTC. Its protein product is CASSQLAGTTYEQYF.

This clone was recorded only once. The chain combines TRBV27 with TRBJ2-6; 11 bases align to TRBD1. The CDR3 is made up of 17 amino acids. CDR1 is MNHEY, CDR2 SMNVEV, per germline (reference sequence). Trimming removed 9 bases from V and 3 bases from J; junction bases left unmatched: 10. The CDR3 loop is CASTPGQGASGANVLTF. The CDR3 DNA sequence: TGTGCCAGTACTCCTGGACAGGGGGCAAGTGGGGCCAACGTCCTGACTTTC.

The CDR3 nucleotides are TGTGCCAGCAGCTCCCGAAGTTGGAATGAGCAGTTCTTC. Its translation: CASSSRSWNEQFF. The chain has TRBV11-1 and TRBJ2-1; D gene uncertain. Trimming cost V 4 bases and J 7 bases, with 11 bases left between them. Looked up from germline, CDR1 is SGHAT and CDR2 is FQDESV (reference sequence). The CDR3 spans 13 residues.

The chain combines TRBV4-2 with TRBJ1-4; TRBD1 aligns across 8 bases. The trim removed 1 base at V and 4 bases at J, leaving 8 bases unmatched. The germline V gene encodes CDR1 LGHNA and CDR2 YNFKEQ. CDR3 size: 17 residues. This chain's CDR3 is CASSQAVQGAGNEKLFF. CDR3 sequence (DNA): TGTGCCAGCAGCCAAGCAGTGCAGGGGGCGGGTAATGAAAAACTGTTTTTT.

This clone has only one observation. J is TRBJ2-7 and V is TRBV6-1, with 8 bases fitting TRBD1. Germline V gene sequence: CDR1 MNHNS, CDR2 SASEGT. Trimming at V came to 3 bases and at J to 2 bases, leaving 6 bases not matched to a gene. CDR3 length equals 15 residues. The DNA for the CDR3 is TGTGCCAGCAGTGAGCAGGGGGCCTCCCCCTACGAGCAGTACTTC. Translating gives CASSEQGASPYEQYF.

This clone was seen a few times. This chain uses TRBV23-1 with TRBJ2-2, with 7 bases matching TRBD1. TRBV23-1 is labeled an ORF, and its function is uncertain. The J segment lost 1 base and the V segment lost 0 bases, leaving 5 bases of the junction unmatched. This CDR3 region has 17 residues. The chain's CDR3 is CASSQSRGGVNTGELFF. DNA for the CDR3: TGCGCCAGCAGTCAATCTCGAGGGGGCGTGAACACCGGGGAGCTGTTTTTT.

J is TRBJ1-1 and V is TRBV5-6; no firm D call. The CDR3 is 14 residues long. The V end was cut by 1 base, the J end by 2 bases, with 9 bases between. Germline CDR1 is SGHDT and CDR2 is YYEEEE. The CDR3 loop reads CASSLFGVNTEAFF. CDR3 in DNA: TGTGCCAGCAGCTTGTTTGGGGTAAACACTGAAGCTTTCTTT.

J is TRBJ1-4 and V is TRBV16; tentatively, D is TRBD1 (5 bases). Germline V gene data show CDR1 as KGHSY and CDR2 as FQNENV. CDR3 length: 15 residues. V lost 4 bases to trimming and J lost 3 bases, with 12 bases between them. The chain's CDR3 is CASSRAGTANEKLFF. The CDR3, as DNA: TGTGCCAGCAGCCGCGCCGGGACGGCTAATGAAAAACTGTTTTTT.

The chain is built from TRBV3-1 (or the pseudogene TRBV3-2) and TRBJ1-4; no definite D call. CDR1 is LGHDT, CDR2 YNNKEL, per germline (reference sequence). The V end lost 4 bases, the J end lost 5 bases, and 26 bases lay between the germline ends. This CDR3 has 19 amino acids. In DNA form, the CDR3 reads TGTGCCAGCAGCCTAATTGCTACAACCCCGGTCAGGTCGAATGAAAAACTGTTTTTT. This gives the protein CASSLIATTPVRSNEKLFF.

This chain connects TRBV7-9 to TRBJ2-3; 10 positions match TRBD2. The length of the CDR3 is 18 residues. Germline CDR1 SEHNR, CDR2 FQNEAQ (reference sequence). V lost 3 bases, J lost 0 bases, and 9 bases stayed unmatched. CDR3 amino acids: CASSFGLAGATSTDTQYF. DNA for the CDR3: TGTGCCAGCAGCTTCGGGCTAGCGGGGGCCACAAGCACAGATACGCAGTATTTT.

This chain connects TRBV7-2 to TRBJ2-1; D tentatively fits TRBD1 or TRBD2 (5 bases each). The germline gives CDR1 SGHTA, CDR2 FQGNSA. The CDR3 is 16 residues long. Trimming stripped 2 bases from V and 2 bases from J, with 13 bases between. The CDR3 here is CASSLTGRQAYNEQFF. The DNA for the CDR3 is TGTGCCAGCAGCTTAACGGGACGCCAGGCCTACAATGAGCAGTTCTTC.

In regard to this clone: Mismatch with germline at one junction end may stem from a read error. The DNA for the CDR3 is TGTGCCAGCAGGTTAGTTACGAACACTGAAGCTTTCTTT. Translation gives CASRLVTNTEAFF. The V call is TRBV12-3 or TRBV12-4, the J call TRBJ1-1; D unclear. The CDR3 consists of 13 residues.

The chain combines TRBV6-5 with TRBJ2-1, with 11 nucleotides matching TRBD2. The V and J ends lost 6 bases and 9 bases, in that order; junction bases with no gene match: 7. CDR1 and CDR2 from the germline V gene are MNHEY and SVGAGI. The CDR3 is made up of 14 amino acids. The CDR3 loop is CASRWLAGGGEQFF. In nucleotides, the CDR3 is TGTGCCAGCAGATGGCTAGCGGGAGGTGGTGAGCAGTTCTTC.

This clone was counted between two and nine times. The chain employs TRBV10-3 and TRBJ2-7; the match to TRBD2 covers 8 bases. There are 13 residues in the CDR3. V lost 6 bases, J lost 6 bases, and 7 bases stayed unmatched. Germline-derived CDR1 and CDR2 are ENHRY and SYGVKD. CDR3 sequence (DNA): TGTGCCATCAGCCCGGCGGGGGGCCGCGAGCAGTACTTC. This translates into CAISPAGGREQYF.

J is TRBJ1-2 and V is TRBV27; D perhaps matches TRBD1 (6 bases). V dropped 7 bases and J dropped 2 bases, with 17 bases sitting between them. CDR3 length equals 15 residues. Germline-derived CDR1 and CDR2 are MNHEY and SMNVEV (reference sequence). As DNA, the CDR3 is TGTGCCAGCAAGGGCCAGGGGCCGCCGAACTATGGCTACACCTTC. Translation: CASKGQGPPNYGYTF.

The chain has TRBV5-1 and TRBJ2-2; D is possibly TRBD2 (6 bases). This CDR3 is 14 amino acids long. The germline gives CDR1 SGHRS, CDR2 YFSETQ. Trimming took 3 bases from V and 4 from J, leaving 10 bases between them. CDR3 nucleotide sequence: TGCGCCAGCAGCTCACCGGGACTCACCGGGGAGCTGTTTTTT. It yields the protein CASSSPGLTGELFF.

The chain links TRBV7-2 to TRBJ2-7, with no clear D. Trimming shortened V by 3 bases and J by 1 base, and 7 bases separated the two germline ends. The germline CDR1 and CDR2 sequences are SGHTA and FQGNSA. This CDR3 is 13 amino acids long. The CDR3: CASSFGRSYEQYF. The DNA for the CDR3 is TGTGCCAGCAGCTTCGGCAGGTCCTACGAGCAGTACTTC.

This chain connects TRBV12-3 or TRBV12-4 to TRBJ2-5; 8 nucleotides agree with TRBD1. CDR3 length: 13 residues. Losses at the gene ends were 6 bases for V and 3 bases for J; bases not matched to a gene: 3. The CDR3 coding sequence is TGTGCCAGCAGACGACAGGGGAAAGAGACCCAGTACTTC. Encoded protein: CASRRQGKETQYF.

This clone was counted a few times. The V gene is TRBV25-1, the J gene TRBJ2-1; D call uncertain. Germline assignment: CDR1 MGHDK and CDR2 SYGVNS. This CDR3 has 13 residues. Trimming removed 7 bases from V and 4 bases from J, with 11 bases in between. CDR3 protein: CASISPLYNEQFF. Here the CDR3 DNA reads TGTGCCAGCATCAGTCCTTTATACAATGAGCAGTTCTTC. The whole variable domain, remainder taken from reference TRBV25-1 and TRBJ2-1, is EADIYQTPRYLVIGTGKKITLECSQTMGHDKMYWYQQDPGMELHLIHYSYGVNSTEKGDLSSESTVSRIRTEHFPLTLESARPSHTSQYLCASISPLYNEQFFGPGTRLTVL.

The chain joins TRBV29-1 to TRBJ1-2; tentative D call: TRBD1 (5 bases). The V end lost 1 base, the J end lost 0 bases, and 9 bases lay between the germline ends. The V gene's germline CDR1 is SQVTM and CDR2 ANQGSEA. This CDR3 is 14 amino acids long. The CDR3, as DNA: TGCAGCGTTGAAGGGACACCAACTAACTATGGCTACACCTTC. Encoded protein: CSVEGTPTNYGYTF. Filled out from reference TRBV29-1 and TRBJ1-2, the complete variable domain reads SAVISQKPSRDICQRGTSLTIQCQVDSQVTMMFWYRQQPGQSLTLIATANQGSEATYESGFVIDKFPISRPNLTFSTLTVSNMSPEDSSIYLCSVEGTPTNYGYTFGSGTRLTVV.

This clone was detected once. The chain's CDR3 is CASSLPSGGNPDTQYF. As DNA, the CDR3 is TGTGCCAGCAGTTTACCTAGCGGGGGAAACCCAGATACGCAGTATTTT. The chain employs TRBV28 and TRBJ2-3; 10 nucleotides line up with TRBD2. The CDR3 is made up of 16 amino acids. Germline values: CDR1 MDHEN, CDR2 SYDVKM. The V gene end was trimmed by 2 bases and the J gene end by 4 bases; junction bases not matched to a gene: 6.

This clone showed up just once. V and J are TRBV19 and TRBJ1-6, with a possible D match to TRBD1 (5 bases). The V and J ends lost 9 bases and 2 bases respectively, with 14 bases between them. CDR3 length equals 15 residues. Looked up from germline, CDR1 is LNHDA and CDR2 is SQIVND (reference sequence). In nucleotides, the CDR3 is TGTGCCAGCCGGGGAGGGGTTACCTATAATTCACCCCTCCACTTT. Translating gives CASRGGVTYNSPLHF.

V usage is TRBV28 and J usage is TRBJ1-4, with 11 bases fitting TRBD1. The CDR3 is made up of 16 amino acids. Unmatched junction bases numbered 7, after V lost 5 bases and J lost 5 bases. Germline CDR1 MDHEN, CDR2 SYDVKM. The CDR3 region has the DNA TGTGCCAGCAGTGGGGACAGGGGGACGGGGAATGAAAAACTGTTTTTT. Translating it yields CASSGDRGTGNEKLFF. Full variable domain (outside the CDR3, taken from reference TRBV28 and TRBJ1-4): DVKVTQSSRYLVKRTGEKVFLECVQDMDHENMFWYRQDPGLGLRLIYFSYDVKMKEKGDIPEGYSVSREKKERFSLILESASTNQTSMYLCASSGDRGTGNEKLFFGSGTQLSVL.

The gene calls are TRBV7-9 and TRBJ1-5; TRBD1 matches at 8 bases. Germline CDR1 is SEHNR and CDR2 is FQNEAQ (reference sequence). The CDR3 length is 14 residues. Trimming took 5 bases from V and 4 from J; bases not matched to a gene: 4. CDR3 sequence reads: CASSRGQANQPQHF. The CDR3 DNA reads TGTGCCAGCAGCCGGGGACAGGCAAATCAGCCCCAGCATTTT.

This chain connects TRBV18 to TRBJ1-6, with 7 bases fitting TRBD1. The CDR3 length is 15 residues. The trim removed 3 bases at V and 7 bases at J, leaving 6 bases unmatched. The V gene's germline CDR1 is KGHSH and CDR2 LQKENI. CDR3 residues: CASSPGTVTNSPLHF. In nucleotides, the CDR3 is TGTGCCAGCTCACCCGGGACAGTCACCAATTCACCCCTCCACTTT.